This paragraph reports one T cell receptor (beta chain). This sample stems from a study of T cells after yellow fever vaccination. The CDR3 length is 17 residues. CDR1 is SGHRS, CDR2 YFSETQ, per germline. J lost 4 bases, V lost 0 bases, and 11 bases had no gene match. TCRdb processed the 5' RACE reads anew with MiXCR; each CDR3 protein has one entry. The sample includes 150,000 to 200,000 distinct CDR3 sequences, 9.3% of them seen just once. The source of this sequence is a man between 18 and 35 years old who received the YFV17D yellow fever vaccine. The chain couples TRBV5-1 to TRBJ2-5; TRBD1 matches at 8 bases. The sample was CD8+ T cells sorted from PBMCs, taken 45 days after the yellow fever booster vaccination. The CDR3 protein is CASSLVGRGRLGETQYF. The CDR3 DNA follows: TGCGCCAGCAGCTTGGTTGGCAGGGGGCGTTTGGGAGAGACCCAGTACTTC.